This T cell receptor beta chain appears in the sequencing data of a study of cytomegalovirus exposure and HLA in healthy donors. Study background: For the roughly 370 genotyped donors, 81% fell within the Caucasian-associated ancestry cluster.

Donors counted as nominally healthy when sampled, yet unrecorded immune exposures were likely. The CDR3 has 14 amino acids. CDR1 and CDR2 from the germline V gene are MDHEN and SYDVKM. Trimming took 2 bases from V and 1 from J, leaving 8 bases between them. This PCR relied on a set of 60 Vbeta primers and 13 Jbeta primers. Clones were read by immunoSEQ multiplex PCR, and TCRdb kept only the in-frame ones, dropping some. Seen here are over 100,000 clones, approximately 80% observed once, and the top ten hold 4% to 5%. The TCR originated in a male donor in good health and CMV-seropositive. The sample consisted of PBMCs. This rearrangement joins TRBV28 to TRBJ2-5, with D perhaps TRBD2 (6 bases). The CDR3, as DNA: TGTGCCAGCAGTTTAAAGGGAGGCCAAGAGACCCAGTACTTC. Amino acid sequence: CASSLKGGQETQYF.